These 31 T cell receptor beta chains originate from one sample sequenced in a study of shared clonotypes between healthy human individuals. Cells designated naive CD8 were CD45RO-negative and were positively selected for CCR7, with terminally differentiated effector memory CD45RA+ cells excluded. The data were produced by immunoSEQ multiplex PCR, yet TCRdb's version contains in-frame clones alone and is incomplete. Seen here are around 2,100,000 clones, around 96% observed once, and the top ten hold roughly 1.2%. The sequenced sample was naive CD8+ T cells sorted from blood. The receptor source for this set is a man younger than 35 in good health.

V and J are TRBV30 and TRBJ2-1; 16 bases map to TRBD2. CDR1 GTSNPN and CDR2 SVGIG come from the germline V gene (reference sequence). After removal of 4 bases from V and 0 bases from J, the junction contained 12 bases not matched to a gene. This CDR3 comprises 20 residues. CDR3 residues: CAWTPGTSGRARSSYNEQFF. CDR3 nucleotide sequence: TGTGCCTGGACCCCTGGGACTAGCGGGAGGGCAAGGAGCTCCTACAATGAGCAGTTCTTC.

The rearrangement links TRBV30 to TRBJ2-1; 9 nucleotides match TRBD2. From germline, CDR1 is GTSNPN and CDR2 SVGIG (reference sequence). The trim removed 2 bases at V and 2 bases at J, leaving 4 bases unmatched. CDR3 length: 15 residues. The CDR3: CAWSIAGAPYNEQFF. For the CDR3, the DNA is TGTGCCTGGAGTATAGCGGGAGCCCCCTACAATGAGCAGTTCTTC.

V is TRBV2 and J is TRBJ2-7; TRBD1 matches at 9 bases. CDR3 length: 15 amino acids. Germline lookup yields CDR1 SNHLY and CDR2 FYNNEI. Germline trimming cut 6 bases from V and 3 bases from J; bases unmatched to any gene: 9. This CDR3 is CASSPRQGVYYEQYF. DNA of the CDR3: TGTGCCAGCAGCCCCAGACAGGGGGTCTACTACGAGCAGTACTTC. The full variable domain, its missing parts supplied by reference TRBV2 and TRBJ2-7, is EPEVTQTPSHQVTQMGQEVILRCVPISNHLYFYWYRQILGQKVEFLVSFYNNEISEKSEIFDDQFSVERPDGSNFTLKIRSTKLEDSAMYFCASSPRQGVYYEQYFGPGTRLTVT.

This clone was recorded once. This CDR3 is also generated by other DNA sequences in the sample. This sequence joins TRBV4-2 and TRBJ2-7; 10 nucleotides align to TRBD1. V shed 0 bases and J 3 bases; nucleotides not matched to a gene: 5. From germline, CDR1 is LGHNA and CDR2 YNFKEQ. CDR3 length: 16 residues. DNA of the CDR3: TGTGCCAGCAGCCAAGAGACAGGGGGCAGAGACTACGAGCAGTACTTC. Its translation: CASSQETGGRDYEQYF.

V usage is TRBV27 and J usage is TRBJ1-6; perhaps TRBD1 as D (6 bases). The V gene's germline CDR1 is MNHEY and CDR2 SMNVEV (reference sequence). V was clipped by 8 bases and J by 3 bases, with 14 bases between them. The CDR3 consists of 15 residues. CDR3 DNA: TGTGCCAGCCGGGGGCAGGGCGACTATAATTCACCCCTCCACTTT. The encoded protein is CASRGQGDYNSPLHF.

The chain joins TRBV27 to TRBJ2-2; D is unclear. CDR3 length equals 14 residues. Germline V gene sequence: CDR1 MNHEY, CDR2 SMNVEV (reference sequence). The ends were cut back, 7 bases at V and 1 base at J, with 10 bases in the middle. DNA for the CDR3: TGTGCCAGCACCCGGCTCGGGAACACCGGGGAGCTGTTTTTT. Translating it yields CASTRLGNTGELFF.

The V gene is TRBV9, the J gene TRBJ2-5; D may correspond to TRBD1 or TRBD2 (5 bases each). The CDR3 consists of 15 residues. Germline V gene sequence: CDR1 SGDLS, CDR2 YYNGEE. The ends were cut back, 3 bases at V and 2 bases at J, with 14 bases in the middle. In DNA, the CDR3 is TGTGCCAGCAGCGCGGGACGCCTACTTCAAGAGACCCAGTACTTC. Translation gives CASSAGRLLQETQYF. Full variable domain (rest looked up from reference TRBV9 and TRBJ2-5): DSGVTQTPKHLITATGQRVTLRCSPRSGDLSVYWYQQSLDQGLQFLIQYYNGEERAKGNILERFSAQQFPDLHSELNLSSLELGDSALYFCASSAGRLLQETQYFGPGTRLLVL.

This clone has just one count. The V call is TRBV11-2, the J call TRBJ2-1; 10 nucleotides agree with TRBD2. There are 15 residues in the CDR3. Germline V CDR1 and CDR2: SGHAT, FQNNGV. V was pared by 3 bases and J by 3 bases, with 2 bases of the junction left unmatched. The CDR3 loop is CASSFSGRNYNEQFF. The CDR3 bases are TGTGCCAGCAGCTTTAGCGGGAGGAACTACAATGAGCAGTTCTTC.

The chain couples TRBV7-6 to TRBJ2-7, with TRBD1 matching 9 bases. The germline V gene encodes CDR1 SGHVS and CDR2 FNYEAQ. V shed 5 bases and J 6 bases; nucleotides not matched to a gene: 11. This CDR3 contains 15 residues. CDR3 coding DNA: TGTGCCAGCAGCCTGCTGGGACAGGGCGTCGGCGAGCAGTACTTC. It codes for CASSLLGQGVGEQYF.

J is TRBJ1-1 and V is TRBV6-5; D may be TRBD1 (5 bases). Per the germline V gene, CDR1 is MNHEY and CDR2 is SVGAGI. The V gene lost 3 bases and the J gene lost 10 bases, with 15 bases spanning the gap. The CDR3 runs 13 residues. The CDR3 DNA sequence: TGTGCCAGCAGTTATACAGGACTGTCTGGAGCTTTCTTT. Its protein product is CASSYTGLSGAFF.

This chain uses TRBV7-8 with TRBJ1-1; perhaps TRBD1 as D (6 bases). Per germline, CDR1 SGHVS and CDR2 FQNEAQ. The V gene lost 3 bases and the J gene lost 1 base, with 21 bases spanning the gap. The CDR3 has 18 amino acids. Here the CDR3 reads CASSLLGPPGATNTEAFF. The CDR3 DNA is TGTGCCAGCAGCTTGCTGGGCCCTCCGGGGGCGACGAACACTGAAGCTTTCTTT.

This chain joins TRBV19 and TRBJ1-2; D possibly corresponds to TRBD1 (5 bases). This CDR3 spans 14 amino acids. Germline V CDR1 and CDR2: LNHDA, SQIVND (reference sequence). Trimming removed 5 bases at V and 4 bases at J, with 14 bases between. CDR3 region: CASSPTGLGYGYTF. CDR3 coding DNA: TGTGCCAGTAGTCCCACAGGTCTCGGCTATGGCTACACCTTC. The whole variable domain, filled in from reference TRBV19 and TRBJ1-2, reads DGGITQSPKYLFRKEGQNVTLSCEQNLNHDAMYWYRQDPGQGLRLIYYSQIVNDFQKGDIAEGYSVSREKKESFPLTVTSAQKNPTAFYLCASSPTGLGYGYTFGSGTRLTVV.

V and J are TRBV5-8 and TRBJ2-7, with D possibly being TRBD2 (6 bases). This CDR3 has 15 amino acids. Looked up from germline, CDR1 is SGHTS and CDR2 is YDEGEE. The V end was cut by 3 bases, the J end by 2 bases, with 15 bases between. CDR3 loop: CASSWAGPFTYEQYF. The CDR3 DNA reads TGTGCCAGCAGCTGGGCGGGACCATTTACCTACGAGCAGTACTTC. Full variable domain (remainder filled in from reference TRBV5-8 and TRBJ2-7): EAGVTQSPTHLIKTRGQQATLRCSPISGHTSVYWYQQALGLGLQFLLWYDEGEERNRGNFPPRFSGRQFPNYSSELNVNALELEDSALYLCASSWAGPFTYEQYFGPGTRLTVT.

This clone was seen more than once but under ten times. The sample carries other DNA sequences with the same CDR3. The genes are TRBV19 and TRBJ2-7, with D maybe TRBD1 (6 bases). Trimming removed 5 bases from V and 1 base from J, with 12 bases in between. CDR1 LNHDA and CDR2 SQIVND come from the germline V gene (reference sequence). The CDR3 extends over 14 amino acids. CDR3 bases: TGTGCCAGTAGTCCCGCGACAGGTTCCTACGAGCAGTACTTC. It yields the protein CASSPATGSYEQYF.

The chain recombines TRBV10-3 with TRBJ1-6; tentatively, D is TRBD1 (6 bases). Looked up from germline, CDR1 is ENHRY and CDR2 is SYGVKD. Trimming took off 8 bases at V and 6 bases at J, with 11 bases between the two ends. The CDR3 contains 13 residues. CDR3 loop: CAIGDTGNSPLHF. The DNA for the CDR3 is TGTGCCATCGGGGACACCGGTAATTCACCCCTCCACTTT.

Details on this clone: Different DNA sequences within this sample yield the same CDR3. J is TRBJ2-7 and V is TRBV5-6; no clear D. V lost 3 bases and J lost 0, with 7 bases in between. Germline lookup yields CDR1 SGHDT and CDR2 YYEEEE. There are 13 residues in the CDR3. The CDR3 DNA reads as TGTGCCAGCAGCTCAGGTTCCTCCTACGAGCAGTACTTC. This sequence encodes CASSSGSSYEQYF.

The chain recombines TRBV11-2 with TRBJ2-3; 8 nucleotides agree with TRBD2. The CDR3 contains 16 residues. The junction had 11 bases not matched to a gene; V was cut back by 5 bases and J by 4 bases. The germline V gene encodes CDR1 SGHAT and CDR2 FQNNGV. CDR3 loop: CASSLGLAGPPDTQYF. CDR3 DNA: TGTGCCAGCAGCCTTGGGCTAGCGGGCCCCCCAGATACGCAGTATTTT.

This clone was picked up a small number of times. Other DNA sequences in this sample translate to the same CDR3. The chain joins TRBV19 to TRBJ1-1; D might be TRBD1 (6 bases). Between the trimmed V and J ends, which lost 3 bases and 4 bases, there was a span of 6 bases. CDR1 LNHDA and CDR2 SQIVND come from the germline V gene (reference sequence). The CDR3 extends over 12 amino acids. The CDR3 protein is CASSIRGTEAFF. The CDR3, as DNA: TGTGCCAGTAGTATCAGGGGCACTGAAGCTTTCTTT.

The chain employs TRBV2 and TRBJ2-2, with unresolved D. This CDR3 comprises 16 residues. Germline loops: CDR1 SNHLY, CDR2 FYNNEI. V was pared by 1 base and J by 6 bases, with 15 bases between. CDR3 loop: CASSEVESSEAGELFF. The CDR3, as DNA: TGTGCCAGCAGTGAAGTGGAGTCTAGTGAGGCCGGGGAGCTGTTTTTT.

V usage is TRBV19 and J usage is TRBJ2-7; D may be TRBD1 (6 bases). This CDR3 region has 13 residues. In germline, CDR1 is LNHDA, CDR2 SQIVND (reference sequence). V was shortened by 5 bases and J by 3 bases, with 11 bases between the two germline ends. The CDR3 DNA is TGTGCCAGTAGTTTGAGGGGACACTACGAGCAGTACTTC. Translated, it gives CASSLRGHYEQYF.

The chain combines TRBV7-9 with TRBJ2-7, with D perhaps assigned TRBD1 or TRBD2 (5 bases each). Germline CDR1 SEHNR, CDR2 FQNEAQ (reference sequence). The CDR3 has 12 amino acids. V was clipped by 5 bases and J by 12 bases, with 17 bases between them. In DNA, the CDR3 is TGTGCCAGCAGCCTCGGGGCTAGGGAAGGGTACTTC. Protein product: CASSLGAREGYF.

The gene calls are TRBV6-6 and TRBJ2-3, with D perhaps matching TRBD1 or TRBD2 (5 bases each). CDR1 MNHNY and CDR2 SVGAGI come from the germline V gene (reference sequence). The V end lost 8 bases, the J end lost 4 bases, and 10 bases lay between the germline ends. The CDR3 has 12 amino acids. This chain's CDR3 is CASQGVADTQYF. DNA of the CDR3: TGTGCCAGCCAGGGAGTTGCAGATACGCAGTATTTT.

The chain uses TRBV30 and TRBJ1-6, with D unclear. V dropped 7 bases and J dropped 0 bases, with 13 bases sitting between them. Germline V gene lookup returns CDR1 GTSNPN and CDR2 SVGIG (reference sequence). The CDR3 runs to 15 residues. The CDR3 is CASSDGRSYNSPLHF. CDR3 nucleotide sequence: TGTGCCTCCTCGGACGGCCGCTCCTATAATTCACCCCTCCACTTT.

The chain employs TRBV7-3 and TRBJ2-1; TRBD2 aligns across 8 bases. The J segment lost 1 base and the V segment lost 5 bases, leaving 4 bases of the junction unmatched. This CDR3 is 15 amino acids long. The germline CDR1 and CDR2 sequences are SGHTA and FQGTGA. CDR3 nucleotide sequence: TGTGCCAGCAGCCCTCGGGGGGGATCCTACAATGAGCAGTTCTTC. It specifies CASSPRGGSYNEQFF.

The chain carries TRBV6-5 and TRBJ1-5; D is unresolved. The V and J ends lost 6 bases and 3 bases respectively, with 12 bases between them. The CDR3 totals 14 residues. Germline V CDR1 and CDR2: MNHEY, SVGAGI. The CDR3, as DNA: TGTGCCAGCAGACAAGGCCCCGTCAATCAGCCCCAGCATTTT. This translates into CASRQGPVNQPQHF.

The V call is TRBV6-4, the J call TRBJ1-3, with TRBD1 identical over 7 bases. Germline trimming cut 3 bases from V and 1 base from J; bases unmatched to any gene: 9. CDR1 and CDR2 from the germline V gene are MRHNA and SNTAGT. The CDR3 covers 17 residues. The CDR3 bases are TGTGCCAGCAGTGAAGTCAGGGGGGCCCTTTCTGGAAACACCATATATTTT. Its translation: CASSEVRGALSGNTIYF.

CDR3 sequence (DNA): TGTGCCAGCAGTTACACAGGGGGCTATGGGGCCAACGTCCTGACTTTC. This translates into CASSYTGGYGANVLTF. The chain uses TRBV27 and TRBJ2-6, with TRBD1 identical over 9 bases. Losses at the gene ends were 4 bases for V and 3 bases for J; bases not matched to a gene: 4. From germline, CDR1 is MNHEY and CDR2 SMNVEV (reference sequence). The CDR3 consists of 16 residues. Looking up the rest from reference TRBV27 and TRBJ2-6 gives the full variable domain: EAQVTQNPRYLITVTGKKLTVTCSQNMNHEYMSWYRQDPGLGLRQIYYSMNVEVTDKGDVPEGYKVSRKEKRNFPLILESPSPNQTSLYFCASSYTGGYGANVLTFGAGSRLTVL.

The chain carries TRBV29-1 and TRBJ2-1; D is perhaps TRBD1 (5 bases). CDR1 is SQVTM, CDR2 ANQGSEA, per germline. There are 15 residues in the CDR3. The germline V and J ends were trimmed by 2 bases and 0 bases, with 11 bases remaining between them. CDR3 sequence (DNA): TGCAGCGTTGAAAGTAGGGGAAGCTCCTACAATGAGCAGTTCTTC. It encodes CSVESRGSSYNEQFF.

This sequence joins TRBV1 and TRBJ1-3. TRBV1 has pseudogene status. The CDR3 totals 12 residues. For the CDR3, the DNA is TGCACCAGCAGCGAGGGGAGAAACACCATATATTTT. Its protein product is CTSSEGRNTIYF.

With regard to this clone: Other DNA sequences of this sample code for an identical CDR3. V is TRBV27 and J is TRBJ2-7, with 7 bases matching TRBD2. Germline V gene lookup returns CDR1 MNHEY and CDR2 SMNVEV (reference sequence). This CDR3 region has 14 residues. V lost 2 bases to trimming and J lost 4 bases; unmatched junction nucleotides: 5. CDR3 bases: TGTGCCAGCAGTTTAAAGAGGGAGGGTTACGAGCAGTACTTC. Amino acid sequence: CASSLKREGYEQYF.

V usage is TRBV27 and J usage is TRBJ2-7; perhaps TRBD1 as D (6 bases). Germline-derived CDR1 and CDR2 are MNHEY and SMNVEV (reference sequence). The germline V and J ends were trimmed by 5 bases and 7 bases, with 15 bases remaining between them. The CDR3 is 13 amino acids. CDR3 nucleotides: TGTGCCAGCAGTCACTCAGGGGTGGGGGAGCAGTACTTC. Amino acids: CASSHSGVGEQYF.